This TCR beta chain was observed in a study of shared clonotypes between healthy human individuals. The study's findings and limits: Across a handful of donors, naive CD4 shared 5% to 6.5%, naive CD8 around 4%, memory CD4 more than 2%, memory CD8 about 0.4%.

This clone was seen a handful of times. Antigen unknown. Other nucleotide sequences in the sample specify the same CDR3. Measured with immunoSEQ multiplex PCR; TCRdb has only the in-frame clones, and not every one. The sample lists over 150,000 clones, about 68% occurring once. This clonotype was sampled from a man aged 30-40 years in good health. The sample comprised memory CD4+ T cells sorted from blood. Subset noted: CD45RA-negative fraction.

In DNA, the CDR3 is TGTGCCAGCTCACCAAACAGGGCTAGCTCCTACAATGAGCAGTTCTTC. Protein: CASSPNRASSYNEQFF. The chain combines TRBV18 with TRBJ2-1; TRBD1 is a possible D gene (6 bases). The germline gives CDR1 KGHSH, CDR2 LQKENI. V was clipped by 2 bases and J by 0 bases, with 11 bases between them. The CDR3 runs to 16 residues.